These 3 T cell receptor beta chains originate from one sample sequenced in a study of pediatric ulcerative colitis. Rectal tissue came from one to two pinch biopsies taken at colonoscopy. Assay used: immunoSEQ multiplex PCR; TCRdb lists only in-frame clones, some missing. The table lists under 50,000 clones, about 79% of them singletons. The sequenced sample was gut tissue. All receptors derive from a girl under 18 with moderate ulcerative colitis.

This sequence joins TRBV5-1 and TRBJ1-1, with D tentatively TRBD1 (5 bases). The CDR3 has 14 residues. V lost 1 base and J 5 bases, leaving 12 bases between the germline ends. The germline CDR1 and CDR2 sequences are SGHRS and YFSETQ. Here the CDR3 reads CASSLRQGMTEAFF. CDR3 nucleotides: TGCGCCAGCAGCTTGCGGCAGGGAATGACTGAAGCTTTCTTT.

The V gene is TRBV18, the J gene TRBJ1-3; D is undetermined. Germline V gene lookup returns CDR1 KGHSH and CDR2 LQKENI. V lost 6 bases and J 4 bases, leaving 13 bases between the germline ends. The CDR3 covers 14 residues. As DNA, the CDR3 is TGTGCCAGCTCTCCTGATGATAGAGGAAACACCATATATTTT. Its protein product is CASSPDDRGNTIYF.

The chain links TRBV6-5 to TRBJ2-5; 8 bases match TRBD1. CDR3 length: 14 residues. With 4 bases clipped from V and 3 bases from J, the junction kept 4 bases outside the gene matches. The germline V gene has CDR1 MNHEY and CDR2 SVGAGI. CDR3 coding DNA: TGTGCCAGCAGTTCCCAACAGGGGGAAGAGACCCAGTACTTC. It translates to CASSSQQGEETQYF.